The 19 T cell receptor beta chains reported below all come from one sample, sequenced in a study of neurological immune-mediated disorders. Time point described: longitudinal time-point 2. TCRdb reanalysed the 5' RACE reads using MiXCR and keeps one entry per CDR3 protein. The profile covers under 100,000 distinct CDR3 sequences, with over 10% appearing a single time and about 5% taken by the ten largest. Sequencing was carried out using PBMCs. The receptors originated from a female donor with HTLV-1-associated myelopathy (HAM/TSP).

This clonotype was seen repeatedly, ten times or more. V gene TRBV15 combines with J gene TRBJ1-4, with 7 nucleotides matching TRBD1. Germline lookup yields CDR1 LNHNV and CDR2 YYDKDF (reference sequence). The CDR3 is 15 amino acids. V shed 3 bases, J shed 8 bases, and the junction held 9 bases outside the gene matches. Here the CDR3 DNA reads TGTGCCACCAGCAGCCGAAAAGGGGGCTCAGAAAAACTGTTTTTT. Amino acids: CATSSRKGGSEKLFF. The variable domain in full, with the rest retrieved from reference TRBV15 and TRBJ1-4, is DAMVIQNPRYQVTQFGKPVTLSCSQTLNHNVMYWYQQKSSQAPKLLFHYYDKDFNNEADTPDNFQSRRPNTSFCFLDIRSPGLGDTAMYLCATSSRKGGSEKLFFGSGTQLSVL.

There are many counts of this clonotype. The CDR3 sequence is CSARTHEKSSYEQYF. In DNA form, the CDR3 reads TGCAGTGCTAGGACCCACGAGAAAAGCTCCTACGAGCAGTACTTC. The chain is built from TRBV20-1 and TRBJ2-7; D gene unclear. Trimming removed 3 bases from V and 0 bases from J, with 15 bases in between. This CDR3 comprises 15 residues. Germline values: CDR1 DFQATT, CDR2 SNEGSKA (reference sequence).

The CDR3 DNA reads TGTGCCAGCAGTTCCCCCGCCGCGGGGCCAGCCTACGAGCAGTACTTC. Protein sequence: CASSSPAAGPAYEQYF. The chain couples TRBV28 to TRBJ2-7, with D possibly matching TRBD2 (6 bases). Germline CDR1 and CDR2: MDHEN and SYDVKM. This CDR3 has 16 residues. V lost 4 bases to trimming and J lost 2 bases, with 18 bases between them.

This clonotype was counted many times. V and J are TRBV5-4 and TRBJ2-5; TRBD2 might be the D (5 bases). The CDR3 spans 15 residues. Germline assignment: CDR1 SGHNT and CDR2 YYREEE (reference sequence). Trimming removed 3 bases from V and 5 bases from J, with 17 bases in between. The CDR3 loop reads CASSSTKGAGETQYF. The DNA of the CDR3 is TGTGCCAGCAGCTCTACTAAGGGAGCTGGGGAGACCCAGTACTTC.

This clonotype has only one observation. A junction boundary mismatches the germline segment, possibly from a read error. The chain uses TRBV3-1 and TRBJ1-5, with D unresolved. CDR3 size: 13 residues. Germline V lookup: CDR1 LGHDT, CDR2 YNNKEL (reference sequence). The CDR3 here is CANSHQTYQPQHF. CDR3 DNA: TGTGCCAACAGCCACCAGACGTATCAGCCCCAGCATTTT.

This clonotype was detected many times. This sequence joins TRBV6-5 and TRBJ2-1; D is perhaps TRBD1 or TRBD2 (6 bases each). V shed 9 bases and J shed 14 bases, with 29 bases lying between them. This CDR3 has 15 residues. The V gene's germline CDR1 is MNHEY and CDR2 SVGAGI. CDR3 amino acids: CASRARFVGGGVKFF. The CDR3 DNA reads as TGTGCCAGTCGCGCGAGGTTCGTCGGGGGCGGGGTGAAGTTCTTC.

The chain employs TRBV6-5 and TRBJ2-7; 13 bases match TRBD2. The CDR3 has 14 residues. The ends lost 7 bases at V and 6 bases at J; junction bases unmatched: 6. CDR1 is MNHEY, CDR2 SVGAGI, per germline. The CDR3 protein is CASTGTSGETEQYF. CDR3 coding DNA: TGTGCCAGCACCGGGACTAGCGGGGAGACCGAGCAGTACTTC.

This clonotype was seen at least ten times. This chain connects TRBV5-1 to TRBJ2-5; D uncertain. V was cut by 0 bases and J by 1 base, with 10 bases left in between. Per the germline V gene, CDR1 is SGHRS and CDR2 is YFSETQ. This CDR3 region has 15 residues. The CDR3 here is CASSLGSGLQETQYF. The CDR3 DNA sequence: TGCGCCAGCAGCTTGGGGTCAGGTCTCCAAGAGACCCAGTACTTC. Together with reference TRBV5-1 and TRBJ2-5, the CDR3 gives the full variable domain: KAGVTQTPRYLIKTRGQQVTLSCSPISGHRSVSWYQQTPGQGLQFLFEYFSETQRNKGNFPGRFSGRQFSNSRSEMNVSTLELGDSALYLCASSLGSGLQETQYFGPGTRLLVL.

This clonotype came up many times. The chain has TRBV7-2 and TRBJ2-1; 8 nucleotides align to TRBD2. The germline CDR1 and CDR2 sequences are SGHTA and FQGNSA. With 2 bases clipped from V and 6 bases from J, the junction kept 12 bases outside the gene matches. The CDR3 sequence is 17 residues long. The CDR3 reads CASSLPGTGGAFNEQFF. The CDR3 DNA reads as TGTGCCAGCAGCTTACCGGGGACCGGGGGGGCATTCAATGAGCAGTTCTTC.

This clonotype came up many times. The chain carries TRBV20-1 and TRBJ1-1; D is perhaps TRBD1 (5 bases). The CDR3 consists of 12 residues. Germline CDR1 is DFQATT and CDR2 is SNEGSKA (reference sequence). With 1 base removed from V and 3 bases from J, the gap between germline ends came to 6 bases. Here the CDR3 DNA reads TGCAGTGCTAGAGCGGGGGACACTGAAGCTTTCTTT. Residues: CSARAGDTEAFF.

The table lists this clonotype with many counts. CDR3 nucleotides: TGTGCCAGCGGCAGGATGGGGACCTCTGGAAACACCATATATTTT. Translation: CASGRMGTSGNTIYF. The V gene is TRBV5-6, the J gene TRBJ1-3; D may be TRBD1 (5 bases). The germline CDR1 and CDR2 sequences are SGHDT and YYEEEE. This CDR3 has 15 amino acids. V shed 7 bases and J shed 0 bases, with 14 bases lying between them.

There are many counts of this clonotype. This chain joins TRBV5-1 and TRBJ2-7; TRBD2 is a possible D gene (5 bases). Trimming left V 4 bases short and J 4 bases short, with 6 bases between. The germline CDR1 and CDR2 sequences are SGHRS and YFSETQ. This CDR3 comprises 11 residues. CDR3 loop: CASSTSYEQYF. CDR3 DNA: TGCGCCAGCAGCACTAGTTACGAGCAGTACTTC.

The rearrangement links TRBV5-1 to TRBJ2-2, with 9 bases lining up with TRBD1. The CDR3 loop spans 16 amino acids. Germline V CDR1 and CDR2: SGHRS, YFSETQ. Losses at the gene ends were 6 bases for V and 5 bases for J; bases not matched to a gene: 11. The CDR3 is CASTGGGQGRTGELFF. The CDR3 DNA reads TGCGCCAGCACCGGAGGGGGACAGGGAAGGACCGGGGAGCTGTTTTTT.

This clonotype was seen ten or more times. The chain couples TRBV5-5 to TRBJ2-1, with D maybe TRBD2 (7 bases). This CDR3 comprises 17 residues. CDR1 and CDR2 from the germline V gene are SGHKS and YYEKEE (reference sequence). The ends were cut back, 4 bases at V and 2 bases at J, with 19 bases in the middle. Written as DNA, the CDR3 is TGTGCCAGCAGCCACAAGGGGGGGCAGGTCGCCTACAATGAGCAGTTCTTC. It codes for CASSHKGGQVAYNEQFF.

The table lists this clonotype with many counts. V and J are TRBV5-1 and TRBJ1-3; D remains unclear. CDR3 size: 17 residues. Trimming left V 0 bases short and J 0 bases short, with 13 bases between. CDR1 and CDR2 from the germline V gene are SGHRS and YFSETQ. CDR3 bases: TGCGCCAGCAGCTTGGGGGCGGCAGGCAGCTCTGGAAACACCATATATTTT. It encodes CASSLGAAGSSGNTIYF.

This clonotype was seen many times. The V call is TRBV6-5, the J call TRBJ2-2; D unclear. The CDR3 is 12 amino acids. Germline V gene lookup returns CDR1 MNHEY and CDR2 SVGAGI. The ends were cut back, 5 bases at V and 6 bases at J, with 7 bases in the middle. Here the CDR3 DNA reads TGTGCCAGCAGTCCATTTTCCGGGGAGCTGTTTTTT. It translates to CASSPFSGELFF.

This clonotype was detected many times. For the CDR3, the DNA is TGTGCCAGCAGCCCCCCGGGGAGGTACGAGCAGTACTTC. This translates into CASSPPGRYEQYF. The gene calls are TRBV7-9 and TRBJ2-7; D might be TRBD2 (6 bases). This CDR3 comprises 13 residues. Per the germline V gene, CDR1 is SEHNR and CDR2 is FQNEAQ (reference sequence). Trimming removed 5 bases at V and 4 bases at J, with 12 bases between. The variable domain in full, with the rest retrieved from reference TRBV7-9 and TRBJ2-7, is DTGVSQNPRHKITKRGQNVTFRCDPISEHNRLYWYRQTLGQGPEFLTYFQNEAQLEKSRLLSDRFSAERPKGSFSTLEIQRTEQGDSAMYLCASSPPGRYEQYFGPGTRLTVT.

In nucleotides, the CDR3 is TGTGCCAGCAGCTTAGATTCAGGGCGCACAGATACGCAGTATTTT. This sequence encodes CASSLDSGRTDTQYF. The chain recombines TRBV7-2 with TRBJ2-3; tentative D call: TRBD1 (5 bases). This CDR3 is built from 15 residues. Germline lookup yields CDR1 SGHTA and CDR2 FQGNSA. V was cut by 1 base and J by 1 base, with 9 bases left in between.

This clonotype was seen at least ten times. In DNA, the CDR3 is TGTGCCAGCAGCCAAGAACCGGGACTAGCGGGTGATGAGCAGTTCTTC. Protein: CASSQEPGLAGDEQFF. The chain recombines TRBV14 with TRBJ2-1; TRBD2 matches at 12 bases. This CDR3 is 16 amino acids long. CDR1 and CDR2 from the germline V gene are SGHDN and FVKESK. Losses at the gene ends were 0 bases for V and 8 bases for J; bases not matched to a gene: 5.